This TCR beta chain was sequenced in a study of CD8 T cells in ankylosing spondylitis. Details on this clonotype: Its antigen is unknown.

Study results and caveats: One TCR beta motif, made up of under ten highly homologous variants, appeared characteristic of ankylosing spondylitis blood.

Per germline, CDR1 MDHEN and CDR2 SYDVKM. The CDR3 loop spans 14 amino acids. The V and J ends lost 11 bases and 4 bases respectively, with 18 bases between them. TCRdb itself ran the 5' RACE reads through MiXCR, one entry per CDR3 protein. Of a few hundred thousand distinct CDR3 sequences in the sample, around 20% were seen once. The sequence derives from a male donor with ankylosing spondylitis. The gene calls are TRBV28 and TRBJ1-5; a weak D match, TRBD1 (5 bases). Sequenced sample: blood, either unsorted or a sorted T cell fraction (not recorded which). CDR3 sequence: CASNTNGGNQPQHF. CDR3 DNA sequence: TGTGCCTCAAATACCAATGGGGGTAATCAGCCCCAGCATTTT.